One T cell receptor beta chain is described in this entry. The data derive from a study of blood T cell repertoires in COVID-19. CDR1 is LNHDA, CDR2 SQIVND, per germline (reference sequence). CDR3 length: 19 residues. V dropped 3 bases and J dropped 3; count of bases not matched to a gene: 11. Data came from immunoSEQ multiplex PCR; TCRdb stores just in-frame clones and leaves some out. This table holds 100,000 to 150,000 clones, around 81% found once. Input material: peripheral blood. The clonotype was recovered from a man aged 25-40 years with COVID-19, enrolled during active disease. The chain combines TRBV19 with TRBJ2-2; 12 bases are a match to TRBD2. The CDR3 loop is CASSIYLAGGKTYTGELFF. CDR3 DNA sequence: TGTGCCAGTAGTATTTACCTAGCGGGGGGGAAGACCTACACCGGGGAGCTGTTTTTT.